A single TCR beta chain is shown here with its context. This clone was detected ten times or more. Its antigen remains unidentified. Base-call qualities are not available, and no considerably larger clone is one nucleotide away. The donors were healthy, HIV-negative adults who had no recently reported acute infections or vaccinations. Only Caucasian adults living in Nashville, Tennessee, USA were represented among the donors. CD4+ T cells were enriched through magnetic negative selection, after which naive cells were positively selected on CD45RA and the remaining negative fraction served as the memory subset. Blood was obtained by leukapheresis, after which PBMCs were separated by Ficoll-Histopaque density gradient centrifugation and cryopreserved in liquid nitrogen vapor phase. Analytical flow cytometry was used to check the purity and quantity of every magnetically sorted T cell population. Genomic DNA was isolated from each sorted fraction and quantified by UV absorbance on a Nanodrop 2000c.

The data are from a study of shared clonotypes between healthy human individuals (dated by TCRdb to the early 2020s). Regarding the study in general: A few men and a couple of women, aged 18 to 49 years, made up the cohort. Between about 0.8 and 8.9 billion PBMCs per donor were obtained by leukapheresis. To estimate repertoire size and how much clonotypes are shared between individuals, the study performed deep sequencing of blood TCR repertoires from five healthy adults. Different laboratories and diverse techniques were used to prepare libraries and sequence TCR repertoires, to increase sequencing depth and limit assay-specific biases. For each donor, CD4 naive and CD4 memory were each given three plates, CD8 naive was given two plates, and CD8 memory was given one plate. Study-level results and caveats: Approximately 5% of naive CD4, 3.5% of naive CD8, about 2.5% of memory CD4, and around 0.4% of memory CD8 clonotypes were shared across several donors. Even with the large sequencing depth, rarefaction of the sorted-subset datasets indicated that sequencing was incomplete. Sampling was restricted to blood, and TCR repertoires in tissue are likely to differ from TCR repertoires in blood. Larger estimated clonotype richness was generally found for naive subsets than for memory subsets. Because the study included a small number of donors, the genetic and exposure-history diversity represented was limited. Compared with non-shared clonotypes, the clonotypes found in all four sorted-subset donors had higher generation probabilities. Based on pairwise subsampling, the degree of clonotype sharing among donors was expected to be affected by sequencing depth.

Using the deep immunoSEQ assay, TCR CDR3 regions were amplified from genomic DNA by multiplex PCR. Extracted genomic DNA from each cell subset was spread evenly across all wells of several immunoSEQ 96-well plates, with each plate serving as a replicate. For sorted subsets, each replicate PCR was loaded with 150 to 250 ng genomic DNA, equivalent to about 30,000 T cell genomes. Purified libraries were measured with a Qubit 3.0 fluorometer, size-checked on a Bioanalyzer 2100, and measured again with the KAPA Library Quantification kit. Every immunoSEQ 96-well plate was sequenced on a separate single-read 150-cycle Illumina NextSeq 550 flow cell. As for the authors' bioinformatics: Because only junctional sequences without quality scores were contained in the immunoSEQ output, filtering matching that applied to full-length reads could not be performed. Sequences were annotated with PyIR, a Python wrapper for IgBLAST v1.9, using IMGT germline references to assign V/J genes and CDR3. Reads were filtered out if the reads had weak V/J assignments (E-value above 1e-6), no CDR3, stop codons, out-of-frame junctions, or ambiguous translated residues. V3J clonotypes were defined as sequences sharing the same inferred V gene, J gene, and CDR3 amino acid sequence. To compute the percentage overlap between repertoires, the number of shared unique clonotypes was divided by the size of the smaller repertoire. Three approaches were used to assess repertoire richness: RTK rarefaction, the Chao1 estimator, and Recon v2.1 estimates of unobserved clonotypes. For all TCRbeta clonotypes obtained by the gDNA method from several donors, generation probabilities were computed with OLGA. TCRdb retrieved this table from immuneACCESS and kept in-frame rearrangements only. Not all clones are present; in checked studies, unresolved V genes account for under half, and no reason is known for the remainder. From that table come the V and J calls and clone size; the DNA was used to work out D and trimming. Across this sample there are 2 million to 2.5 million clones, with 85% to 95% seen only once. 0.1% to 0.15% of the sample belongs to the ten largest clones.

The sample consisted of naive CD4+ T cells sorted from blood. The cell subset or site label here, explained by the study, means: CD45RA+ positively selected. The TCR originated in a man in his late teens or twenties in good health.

The DNA is TGCGCCAGCAGCTTGGAGGCCATCGCCTACGAGCAGTACTTC. It codes for CASSLEAIAYEQYF. The chain employs TRBV5-1 and TRBJ2-7, with the identity of the D gene unclear. The CDR3, cysteine through phenylalanine, is 14 amino acids long. The CDR3 DNA has 42 bases and is translated from base 1. From a lookup of the germline V gene, CDR1 and CDR2 are SGHRS and YFSETQ. At the junction V is shortened by 0 bases and J by 2 bases, with 9 bases in between. The variable domain in full, with residues beyond the CDR3 obtained from the reference TRBV5-1 and TRBJ2-7 genes, is KAGVTQTPRYLIKTRGQQVTLSCSPISGHRSVSWYQQTPGQGLQFLFEYFSETQRNKGNFPGRFSGRQFSNSRSEMNVSTLELGDSALYLCASSLEAIAYEQYFGPGTRLTVT.